The 4 T cell receptor beta chains listed next were all sequenced from one sample in a study of T cells in Graves' hyperthyroidism and ophthalmopathy. Regions amplified from RNA transcripts were the TCR beta CDR3 regions. The TCR CDR3 was amplified in a first-round RT-PCR using the HTBI primer set. TCRdb reprocessed the multiplex PCR reads via MiXCR and lists one record per CDR3 protein. Of approximately 600,000 distinct CDR3 sequences listed, roughly 17% are singletons. Sequences were obtained from blood. These receptors were obtained from a woman aged 25 to 39 with Graves' hyperthyroidism.

This clonotype turned up a few times. V and J are TRBV3-1 and TRBJ2-2; 10 bases match TRBD1. Per the germline V gene, CDR1 is LGHDT and CDR2 is YNNKEL (reference sequence). The CDR3 has 16 residues. V trimming: 1 base; J trimming: 3 bases; junction bases outside the gene matches: 2. The CDR3: CASSQVDRGDTGELFF. CDR3 nucleotides: TGTGCCAGCAGCCAAGTGGACAGGGGGGACACCGGGGAGCTGTTTTTT.

This clonotype was observed many times. V is TRBV28 and J is TRBJ2-1; 8 bases are a match to TRBD2. The CDR3 has 12 amino acids. The V segment lost 7 bases and the J segment 10 bases; nucleotides outside the gene matches: 6. Germline V lookup: CDR1 MDHEN, CDR2 SYDVKM. The CDR3 spells CASTGGPDEQFF. DNA for the CDR3: TGTGCCAGCACGGGAGGGCCTGACGAGCAGTTCTTC.

This clonotype was seen ten or more times. This chain joins TRBV3-1 and TRBJ1-1; D call uncertain. Germline-derived CDR1 and CDR2 are LGHDT and YNNKEL (reference sequence). The CDR3 has 13 amino acids. Trimming stripped 4 bases from V and 4 bases from J, with 10 bases between. The CDR3 loop is CASSPLWGTEAFF. The DNA for the CDR3 is TGTGCCAGCAGCCCACTATGGGGCACTGAAGCTTTCTTT.

This clonotype was observed many times. The chain links TRBV3-1 to TRBJ1-1; perhaps TRBD1 as D (5 bases). The CDR3 is made up of 15 amino acids. With 1 base removed from V and 3 bases from J, the gap between germline ends came to 12 bases. Germline CDR1 and CDR2: LGHDT and YNNKEL (reference sequence). The CDR3 sequence: CASSQGQGYDTEAFF. CDR3 in DNA: TGTGCCAGCAGCCAAGGTCAGGGCTACGACACTGAAGCTTTCTTT.